What follows describes a single T cell receptor beta chain. No antigen is known for it. CDR1 LNHDA and CDR2 SQIVND come from the germline V gene (reference sequence). This CDR3 spans 15 amino acids. With 1 base removed from V and 5 bases from J, the gap between germline ends came to 14 bases. The data are from a study of cytomegalovirus exposure and HLA in healthy donors. Findings and caveats of the study: It was reportedly the case that the classifier diagnosed cytomegalovirus status with high specificity and sensitivity. TRBV6-2, TRBV6-3 and some other V segments were excluded as indistinguishable.

The PCR contained 60 Vbeta and 13 Jbeta primers. The repertoire was sequenced with immunoSEQ multiplex PCR; TCRdb's copy has only in-frame clones and lacks some. The sample has under 300,000 clones; around 86% are singletons. Sequenced material: PBMCs. The TCR sequence derives from a man aged 35 to 55 in good health and CMV-seropositive. The chain uses TRBV19 and TRBJ2-5, with D perhaps matching TRBD2 (5 bases). The CDR3 coding sequence is TGTGCCAGTAGTATAGGAGTCGAGCGAGGGGAGACCCAGTACTTC. Amino acids: CASSIGVERGETQYF.